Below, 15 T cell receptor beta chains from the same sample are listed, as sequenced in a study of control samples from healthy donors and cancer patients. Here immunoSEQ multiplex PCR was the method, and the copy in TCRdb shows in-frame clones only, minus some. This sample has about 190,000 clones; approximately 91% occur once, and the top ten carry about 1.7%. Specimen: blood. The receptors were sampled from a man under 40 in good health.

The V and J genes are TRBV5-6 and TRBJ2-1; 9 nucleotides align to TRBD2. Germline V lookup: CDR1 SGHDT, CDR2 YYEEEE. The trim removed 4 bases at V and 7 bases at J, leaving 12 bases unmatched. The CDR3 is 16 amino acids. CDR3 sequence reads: CASSPVSAGGSNEQFF. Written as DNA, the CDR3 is TGTGCCAGCAGCCCCGTTTCGGCGGGGGGGTCTAATGAGCAGTTCTTC.

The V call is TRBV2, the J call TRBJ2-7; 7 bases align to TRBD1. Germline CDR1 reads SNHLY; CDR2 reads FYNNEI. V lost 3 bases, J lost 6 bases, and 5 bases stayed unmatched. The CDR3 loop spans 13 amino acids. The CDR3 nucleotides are TGTGCCAGCAGTGACAGGGGGTTTTTCGAGCAGTACTTC. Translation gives CASSDRGFFEQYF.

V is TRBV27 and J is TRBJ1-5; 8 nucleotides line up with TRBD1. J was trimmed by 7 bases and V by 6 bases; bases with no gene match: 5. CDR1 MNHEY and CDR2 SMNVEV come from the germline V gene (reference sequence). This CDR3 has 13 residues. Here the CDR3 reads CASRSGGLQPQHF. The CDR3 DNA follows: TGTGCCAGCAGATCAGGGGGCTTGCAGCCCCAGCATTTT.

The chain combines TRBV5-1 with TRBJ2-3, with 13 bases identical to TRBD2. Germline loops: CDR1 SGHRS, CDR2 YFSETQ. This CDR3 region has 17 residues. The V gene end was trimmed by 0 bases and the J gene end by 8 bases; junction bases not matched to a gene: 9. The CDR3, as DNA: TGCGCCAGCAGCTTGGCCCCCACTAGCGGGGGGGAGGGTACGCAGTATTTT. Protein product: CASSLAPTSGGEGTQYF. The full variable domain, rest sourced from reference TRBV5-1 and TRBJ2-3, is KAGVTQTPRYLIKTRGQQVTLSCSPISGHRSVSWYQQTPGQGLQFLFEYFSETQRNKGNFPGRFSGRQFSNSRSEMNVSTLELGDSALYLCASSLAPTSGGEGTQYFGPGTRLTVL.

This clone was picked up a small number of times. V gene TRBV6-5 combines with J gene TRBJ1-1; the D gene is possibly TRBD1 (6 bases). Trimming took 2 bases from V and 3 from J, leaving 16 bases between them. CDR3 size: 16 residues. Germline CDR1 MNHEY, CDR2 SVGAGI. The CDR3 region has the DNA TGTGCCAGCAGTTACCATGGGGGCCGTCCCGACACTGAAGCTTTCTTT. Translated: CASSYHGGRPDTEAFF.

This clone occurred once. The CDR3 loop reads CASSFAGDTQYF. CDR3 coding DNA: TGTGCCAGCAGCTTTGCGGGGGATACGCAGTATTTT. V and J are TRBV5-4 and TRBJ2-3; D possibly corresponds to TRBD2 (6 bases). CDR3 size: 12 residues. CDR1 and CDR2 from the germline V gene are SGHNT and YYREEE (reference sequence). The V end was cut by 2 bases, the J end by 6 bases, with 7 bases between.

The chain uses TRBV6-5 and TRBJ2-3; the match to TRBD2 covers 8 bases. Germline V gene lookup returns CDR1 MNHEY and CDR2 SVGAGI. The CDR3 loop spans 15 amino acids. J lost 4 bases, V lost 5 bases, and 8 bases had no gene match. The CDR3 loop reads CASSQRGGVADTQYF. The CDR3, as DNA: TGTGCCAGCAGTCAACGGGGGGGCGTTGCAGATACGCAGTATTTT.

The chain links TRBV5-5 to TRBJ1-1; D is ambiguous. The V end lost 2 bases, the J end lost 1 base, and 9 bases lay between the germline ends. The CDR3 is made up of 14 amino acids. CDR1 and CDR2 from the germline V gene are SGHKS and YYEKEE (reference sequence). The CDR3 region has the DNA TGTGCCAGCAGCTTCAGTCCCTCGAACACTGAAGCTTTCTTT. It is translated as CASSFSPSNTEAFF.

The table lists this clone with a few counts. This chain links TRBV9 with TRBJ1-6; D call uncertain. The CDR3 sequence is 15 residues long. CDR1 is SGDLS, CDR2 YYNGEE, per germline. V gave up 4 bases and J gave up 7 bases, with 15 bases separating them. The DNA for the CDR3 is TGTGCCAGCAGCCCCTGGACGGAAAAGAATTCACCCCTCCACTTT. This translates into CASSPWTEKNSPLHF. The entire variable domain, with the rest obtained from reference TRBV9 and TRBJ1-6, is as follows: DSGVTQTPKHLITATGQRVTLRCSPRSGDLSVYWYQQSLDQGLQFLIQYYNGEERAKGNILERFSAQQFPDLHSELNLSSLELGDSALYFCASSPWTEKNSPLHFGNGTRLTVT.

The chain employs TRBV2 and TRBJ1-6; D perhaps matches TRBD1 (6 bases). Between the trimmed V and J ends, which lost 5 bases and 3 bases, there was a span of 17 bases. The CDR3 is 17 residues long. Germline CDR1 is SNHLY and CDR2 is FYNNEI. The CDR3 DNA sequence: TGTGCCAGCAGTACGGAGACAGGACGTAGCTATAATTCACCCCTCCACTTT. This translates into CASSTETGRSYNSPLHF.

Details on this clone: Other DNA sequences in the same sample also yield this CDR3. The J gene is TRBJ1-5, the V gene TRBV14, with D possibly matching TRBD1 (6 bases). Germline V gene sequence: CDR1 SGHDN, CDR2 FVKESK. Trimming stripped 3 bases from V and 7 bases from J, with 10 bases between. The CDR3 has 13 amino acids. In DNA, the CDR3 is TGTGCCAGCAGCCAGGACAGTCGGCAGCCCCAGCATTTT. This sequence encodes CASSQDSRQPQHF.

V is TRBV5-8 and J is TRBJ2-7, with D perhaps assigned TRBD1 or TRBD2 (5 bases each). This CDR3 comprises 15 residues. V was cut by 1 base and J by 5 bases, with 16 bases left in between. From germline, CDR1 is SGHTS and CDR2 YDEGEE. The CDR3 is CASSLWTGAPHEQYF. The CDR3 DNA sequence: TGTGCCAGCAGCTTGTGGACCGGGGCCCCCCACGAGCAGTACTTC.

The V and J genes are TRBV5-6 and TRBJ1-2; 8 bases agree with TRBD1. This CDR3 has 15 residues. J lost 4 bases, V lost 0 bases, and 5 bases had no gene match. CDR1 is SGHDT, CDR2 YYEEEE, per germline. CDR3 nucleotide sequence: TGTGCCAGCAGCTTGGGCAGGGGGCGAGGCTATGGCTACACCTTC. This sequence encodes CASSLGRGRGYGYTF.

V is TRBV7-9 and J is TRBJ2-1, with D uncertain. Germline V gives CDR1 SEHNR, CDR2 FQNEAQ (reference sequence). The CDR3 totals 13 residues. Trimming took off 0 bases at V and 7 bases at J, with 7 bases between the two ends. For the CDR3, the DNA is TGTGCCAGCAGCTTAGCGGGCTGGAATGAGCAGTTCTTC. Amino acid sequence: CASSLAGWNEQFF.

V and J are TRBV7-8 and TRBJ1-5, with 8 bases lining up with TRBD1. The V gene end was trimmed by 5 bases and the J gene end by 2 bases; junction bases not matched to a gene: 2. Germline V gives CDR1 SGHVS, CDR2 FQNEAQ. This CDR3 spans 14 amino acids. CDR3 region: CASSLGQGNQPQHF. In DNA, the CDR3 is TGTGCCAGCAGCCTGGGACAGGGCAATCAGCCCCAGCATTTT.